This TCR beta chain was sequenced for a study of blood T cell repertoires in COVID-19. Whole-study context: The cDNA or gDNA used as material had been derived from T cells, B-cell-depleted T cells, or PBMCs.

As processed by the authors: Counts of nucleated cells, estimated from reference gene primer amplification, were obtained. Assay: immunoSEQ multiplex PCR; the TCRdb copy retains only in-frame clones and omits some. V, J and clone size were drawn from that table, and D and trimming were deduced from the DNA. The sample gives roughly 140,000 clones, 84% of which show up once; approximately 7.1% is in the top ten. Sequenced: peripheral blood. The clonotype originates from a woman in her fifties or sixties in a cohort sampled during active or convalescent COVID-19.

CDR3 DNA: TGTGCCAGTACCACCAAGACAGGGATAACCGGGGAGCTGTTTTTT. Translating gives CASTTKTGITGELFF. J is TRBJ2-2 and V is TRBV19; 7 positions agree with TRBD1. The CDR3 covers 15 residues. From germline, CDR1 is LNHDA and CDR2 SQIVND (reference sequence). J lost 5 bases, V lost 7 bases, and 10 bases had no gene match.